This record covers a single T cell receptor (beta chain). The CDR3 runs to 13 residues. Deletions cut 5 bases from V and 7 bases from J, with 14 bases between. Germline V gene lookup returns CDR1 SNHLY and CDR2 FYNNEI. Recruits, aged 18 to 89 years, lived in about two dozen US areas. Participants reported their clinical history, and cohort assignment relied on those reports. Recovery meant two consecutive negative NP/OP PCR tests, professional clearance, or resolved symptoms. Clones were read by immunoSEQ multiplex PCR, and TCRdb kept only the in-frame ones, dropping some. The sample shows roughly 200,000 clones, about 83% of them seen only once. This specimen belongs to a study of blood T cell repertoires in COVID-19. As for the study in general: Sources were T cells, B-cell-depleted T cells, or PBMCs; the material itself was cDNA or gDNA.

The chain has TRBV2 and TRBJ1-1, with D perhaps TRBD1 (6 bases). Sequenced sample: PBMCs or T cells enriched from blood (not recorded which). The sequence came from a woman aged 25 to 45 who had recovered from COVID-19. CDR3 coding DNA: TGTGCCAGCAGTCCCCAGGGGAGTGGTGAAGCTTTCTTT. Its protein is CASSPQGSGEAFF.